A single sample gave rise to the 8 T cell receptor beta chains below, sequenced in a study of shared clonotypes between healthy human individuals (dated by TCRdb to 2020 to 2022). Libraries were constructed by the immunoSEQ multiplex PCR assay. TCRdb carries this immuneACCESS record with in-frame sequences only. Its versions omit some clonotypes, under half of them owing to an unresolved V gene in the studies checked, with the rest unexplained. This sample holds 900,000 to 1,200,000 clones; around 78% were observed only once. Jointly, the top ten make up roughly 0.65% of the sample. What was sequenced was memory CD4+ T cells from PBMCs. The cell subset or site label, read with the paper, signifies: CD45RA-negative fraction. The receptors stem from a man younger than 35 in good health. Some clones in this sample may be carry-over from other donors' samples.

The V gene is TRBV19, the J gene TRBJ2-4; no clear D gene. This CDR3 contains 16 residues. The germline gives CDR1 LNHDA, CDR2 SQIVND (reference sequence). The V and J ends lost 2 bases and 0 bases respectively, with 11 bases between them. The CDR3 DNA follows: TGTGCCAGTAGTATACCTGATAGTATAGCCAAAAACATTCAGTACTTC. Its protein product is CASSIPDSIAKNIQYF.

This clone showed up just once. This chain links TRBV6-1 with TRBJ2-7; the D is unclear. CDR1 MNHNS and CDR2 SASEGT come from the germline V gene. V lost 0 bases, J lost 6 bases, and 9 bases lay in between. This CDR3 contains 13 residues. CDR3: CASSEAGPFEQYF. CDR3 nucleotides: TGTGCCAGCAGTGAAGCCGGCCCCTTCGAGCAGTACTTC.

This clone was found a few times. CDR3 sequence (DNA): TGCGCCAGCAGCTCCACAACAGGGCGGATGAACACTGAAGCTTTCTTT. Translation gives CASSSTTGRMNTEAFF. The chain recombines TRBV5-1 with TRBJ1-1, with D possibly TRBD1 on 6 matching bases. Germline CDR1 SGHRS, CDR2 YFSETQ. Trimming removed 3 bases from V and 0 bases from J, with 15 bases in between. The CDR3 length is 16 residues.

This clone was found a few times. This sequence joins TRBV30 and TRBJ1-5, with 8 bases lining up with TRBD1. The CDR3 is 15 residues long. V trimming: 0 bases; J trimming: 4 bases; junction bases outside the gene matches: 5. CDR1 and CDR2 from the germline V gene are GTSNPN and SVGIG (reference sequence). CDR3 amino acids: CAWSVSTGVNQPQHF. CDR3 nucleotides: TGTGCCTGGAGTGTATCGACAGGGGTGAATCAGCCCCAGCATTTT.

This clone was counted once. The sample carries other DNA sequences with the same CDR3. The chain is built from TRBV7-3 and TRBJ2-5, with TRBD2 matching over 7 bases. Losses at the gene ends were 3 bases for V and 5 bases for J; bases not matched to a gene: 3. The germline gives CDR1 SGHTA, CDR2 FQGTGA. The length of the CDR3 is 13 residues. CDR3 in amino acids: CASSFGREETQYF. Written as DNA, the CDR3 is TGTGCCAGCAGCTTCGGGCGGGAGGAGACCCAGTACTTC. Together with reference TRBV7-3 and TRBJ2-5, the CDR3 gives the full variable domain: GAGVSQTPSNKVTEKGKYVELRCDPISGHTALYWYRQSLGQGPEFLIYFQGTGAADDSGLPNDRFFAVRPEGSVSTLKIQRTERGDSAVYLCASSFGREETQYFGPGTRLLVL.

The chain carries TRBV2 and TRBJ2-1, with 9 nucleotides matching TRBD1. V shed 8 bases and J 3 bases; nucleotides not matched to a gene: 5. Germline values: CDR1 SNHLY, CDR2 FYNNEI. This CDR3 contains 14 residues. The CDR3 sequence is CASLPGQGYNEQFF. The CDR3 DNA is TGTGCCAGCCTTCCGGGACAGGGCTACAATGAGCAGTTCTTC.

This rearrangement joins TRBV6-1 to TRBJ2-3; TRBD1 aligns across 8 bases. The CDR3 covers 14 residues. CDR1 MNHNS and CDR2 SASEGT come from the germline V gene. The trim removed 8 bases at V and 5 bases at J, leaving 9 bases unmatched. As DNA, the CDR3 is TGTGCCAGCCATGGCCAGGGGGCAGGAGATACGCAGTATTTT. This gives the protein CASHGQGAGDTQYF.

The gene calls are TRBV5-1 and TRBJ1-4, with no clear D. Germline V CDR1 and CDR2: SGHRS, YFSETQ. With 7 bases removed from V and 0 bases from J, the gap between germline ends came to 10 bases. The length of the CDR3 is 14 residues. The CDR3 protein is CASCPRPTNEKLFF. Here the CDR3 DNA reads TGCGCCAGCTGCCCCAGGCCAACTAATGAAAAACTGTTTTTT.